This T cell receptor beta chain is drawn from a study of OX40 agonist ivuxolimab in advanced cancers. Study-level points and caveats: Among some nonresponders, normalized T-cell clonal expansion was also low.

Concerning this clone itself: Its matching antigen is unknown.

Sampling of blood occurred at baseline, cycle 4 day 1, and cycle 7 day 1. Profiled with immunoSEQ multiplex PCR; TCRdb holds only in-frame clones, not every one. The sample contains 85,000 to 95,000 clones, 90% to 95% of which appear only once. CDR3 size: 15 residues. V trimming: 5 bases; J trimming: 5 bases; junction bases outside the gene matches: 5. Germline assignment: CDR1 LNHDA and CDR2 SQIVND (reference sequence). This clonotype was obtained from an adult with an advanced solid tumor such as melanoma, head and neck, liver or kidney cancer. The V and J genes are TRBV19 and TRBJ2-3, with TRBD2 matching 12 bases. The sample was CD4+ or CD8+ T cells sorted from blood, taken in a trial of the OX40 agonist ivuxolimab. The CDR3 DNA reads TGTGCCAGTAGTTCGCTGGGACTAGCGGGAGATACGCAGTATTTT. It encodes CASSSLGLAGDTQYF.